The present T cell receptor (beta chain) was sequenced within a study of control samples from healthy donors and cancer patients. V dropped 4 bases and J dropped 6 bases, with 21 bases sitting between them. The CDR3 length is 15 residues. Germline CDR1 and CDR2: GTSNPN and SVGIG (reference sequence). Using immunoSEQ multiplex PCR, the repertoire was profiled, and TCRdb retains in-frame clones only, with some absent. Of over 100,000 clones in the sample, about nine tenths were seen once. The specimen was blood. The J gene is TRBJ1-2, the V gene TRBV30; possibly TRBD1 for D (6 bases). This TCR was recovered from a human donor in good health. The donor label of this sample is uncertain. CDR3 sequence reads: CAWNSWGPWGHGYTF. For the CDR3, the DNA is TGTGCCTGGAATTCCTGGGGCCCTTGGGGGCATGGCTACACCTTC.